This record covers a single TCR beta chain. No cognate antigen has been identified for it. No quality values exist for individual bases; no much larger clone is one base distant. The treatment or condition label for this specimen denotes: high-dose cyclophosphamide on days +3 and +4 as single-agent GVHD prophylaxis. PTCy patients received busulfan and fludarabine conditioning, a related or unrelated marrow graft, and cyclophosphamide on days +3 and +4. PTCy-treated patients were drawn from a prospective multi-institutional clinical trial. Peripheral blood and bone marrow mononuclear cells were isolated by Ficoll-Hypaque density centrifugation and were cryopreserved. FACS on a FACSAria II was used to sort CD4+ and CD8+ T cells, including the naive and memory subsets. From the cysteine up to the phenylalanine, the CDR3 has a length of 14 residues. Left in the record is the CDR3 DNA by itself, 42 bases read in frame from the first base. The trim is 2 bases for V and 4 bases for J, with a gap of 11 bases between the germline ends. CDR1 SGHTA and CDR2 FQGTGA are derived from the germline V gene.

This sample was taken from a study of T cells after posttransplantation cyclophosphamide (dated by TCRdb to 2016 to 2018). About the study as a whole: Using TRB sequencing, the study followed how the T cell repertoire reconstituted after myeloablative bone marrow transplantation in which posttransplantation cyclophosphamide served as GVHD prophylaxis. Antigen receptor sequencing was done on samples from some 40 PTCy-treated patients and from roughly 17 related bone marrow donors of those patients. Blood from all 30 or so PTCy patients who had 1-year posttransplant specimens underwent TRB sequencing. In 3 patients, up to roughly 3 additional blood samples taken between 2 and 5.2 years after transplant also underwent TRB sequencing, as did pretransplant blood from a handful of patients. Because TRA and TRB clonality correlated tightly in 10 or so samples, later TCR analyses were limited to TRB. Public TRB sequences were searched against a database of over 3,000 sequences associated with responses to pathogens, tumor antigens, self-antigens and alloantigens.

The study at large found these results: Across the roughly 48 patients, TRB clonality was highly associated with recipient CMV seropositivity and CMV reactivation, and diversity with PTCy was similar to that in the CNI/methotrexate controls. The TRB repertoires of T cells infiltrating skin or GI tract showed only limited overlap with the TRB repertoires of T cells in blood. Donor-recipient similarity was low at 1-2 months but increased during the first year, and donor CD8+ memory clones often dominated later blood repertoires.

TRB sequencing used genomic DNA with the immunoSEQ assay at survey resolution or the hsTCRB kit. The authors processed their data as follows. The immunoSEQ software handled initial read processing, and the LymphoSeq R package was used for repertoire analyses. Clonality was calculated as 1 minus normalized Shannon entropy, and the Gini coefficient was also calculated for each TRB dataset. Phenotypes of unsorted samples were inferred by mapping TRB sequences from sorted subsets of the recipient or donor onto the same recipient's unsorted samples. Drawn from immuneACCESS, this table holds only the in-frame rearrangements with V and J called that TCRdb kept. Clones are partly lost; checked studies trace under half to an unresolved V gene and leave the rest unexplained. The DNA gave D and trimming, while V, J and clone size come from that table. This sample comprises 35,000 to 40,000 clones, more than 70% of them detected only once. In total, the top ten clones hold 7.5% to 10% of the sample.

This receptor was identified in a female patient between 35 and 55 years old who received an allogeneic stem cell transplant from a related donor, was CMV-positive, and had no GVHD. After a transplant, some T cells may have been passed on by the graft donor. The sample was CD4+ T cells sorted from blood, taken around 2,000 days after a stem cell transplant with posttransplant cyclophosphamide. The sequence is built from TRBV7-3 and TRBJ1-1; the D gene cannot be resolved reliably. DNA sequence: TGTGCCAGCAGCTTAGGAGCTTCGGGCACTGAAGCTTTCTTT. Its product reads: CASSLGASGTEAFF.